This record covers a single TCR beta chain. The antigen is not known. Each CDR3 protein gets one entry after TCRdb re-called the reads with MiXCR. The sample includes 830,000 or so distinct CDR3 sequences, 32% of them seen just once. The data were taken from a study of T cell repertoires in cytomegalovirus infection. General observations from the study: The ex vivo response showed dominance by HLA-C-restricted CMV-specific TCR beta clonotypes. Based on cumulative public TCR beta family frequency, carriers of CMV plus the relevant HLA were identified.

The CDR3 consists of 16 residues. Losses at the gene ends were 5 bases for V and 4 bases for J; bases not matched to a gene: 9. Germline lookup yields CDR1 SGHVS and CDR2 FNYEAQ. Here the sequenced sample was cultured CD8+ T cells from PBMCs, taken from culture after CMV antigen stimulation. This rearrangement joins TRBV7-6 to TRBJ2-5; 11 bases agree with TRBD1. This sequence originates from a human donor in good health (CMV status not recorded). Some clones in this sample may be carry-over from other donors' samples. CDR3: CASSEERDRGLETQYF. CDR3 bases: TGTGCCAGCAGCGAAGAGCGGGACAGGGGGTTAGAGACCCAGTACTTC.